Shown below are 22 T cell receptor beta chains from a single sample sequenced in a study of molecular identifiers for immune sequencing clone quantification. From the PCR reads, TCRdb called clonotypes with MiXCR, one entry per CDR3 protein. The sample carries about 65,000 distinct CDR3 sequences, roughly 18% recorded once. The source material was naive CD8+ T cells from blood, with Jurkat cell RNA spiked in. Regarding subset: FACS-sorted CD8+CD4-CCR7+CD45RA+ naive T cells. The receptors shown here come from a human donor in good health. Some libraries in this study had Jurkat cell RNA spiked in.

On this clonotype: A junction boundary mismatches the germline segment, possibly from a read error. The chain employs TRBV27 and TRBJ2-1; tentatively, D is TRBD1 or TRBD2 (5 bases each). Germline V lookup: CDR1 MNHEY, CDR2 SMNVEV (reference sequence). CDR3 size: 13 residues. The CDR3 DNA reads as TGTGCCAGCAGTTTGGTTGGGGGATTTGAGCAGTCCTTC. Its protein product is CASSLVGGFEQSF.

This clonotype has at least ten counts. The chain carries TRBV7-9 and TRBJ1-1, with unresolved D. Trimming pared 2 bases from V and 4 bases from J, leaving 2 bases between. The CDR3 is 11 amino acids. Germline CDR1 is SEHNR and CDR2 is FQNEAQ (reference sequence). This CDR3 is CASSLSTEAFF. The DNA of the CDR3 is TGTGCCAGCAGCTTAAGCACTGAAGCTTTCTTT.

This clonotype was recorded a few times. The gene calls are TRBV10-3 and TRBJ1-4; D unclear. The germline V gene encodes CDR1 ENHRY and CDR2 SYGVKD. The V gene lost 5 bases and the J gene lost 7 bases, with 20 bases spanning the gap. The CDR3 sequence is 16 residues long. Here the CDR3 DNA reads TGTGCCATCAGTAACGCGCTTGGGGAGGAGGGTGAAAAACTGTTTTTT. Its protein product is CAISNALGEEGEKLFF.

This clonotype was seen ten or more times. The V call is TRBV19, the J call TRBJ2-7; D possibly matches TRBD1 or TRBD2 (5 bases each). Between the trimmed V and J ends, which lost 7 bases and 2 bases, there was a span of 15 bases. CDR1 is LNHDA and CDR2 is SQIVND in the germline V gene (reference sequence). CDR3 length: 14 residues. CDR3 region: CASTPPGAPYEQYF. CDR3 DNA: TGTGCCAGTACCCCCCCCGGGGCTCCCTACGAGCAGTACTTC.

To note about this clonotype: The junction departs from germline at one end; a sequencing error may be responsible. This chain joins TRBV4-2 and TRBJ2-1; D is unresolved. The CDR3 consists of 17 residues. Germline CDR1 is LGHNA and CDR2 is YNFKEQ. The CDR3 is CASNQEVPVSSYNEQFF. CDR3 sequence (DNA): TGTGCCAGCAACCAAGAGGTCCCGGTAAGCTCCTACAATGAGCAGTTCTTC.

The chain joins TRBV29-1 to TRBJ2-1; D is uncertain. The germline V gene has CDR1 SQVTM and CDR2 ANQGSEA. CDR3 length equals 10 residues. The ends were cut back, 6 bases at V and 5 bases at J, with 5 bases in the middle. In nucleotides, the CDR3 is TGCAGCGTGGATAACAATGAGCAGTTCTTC. Amino acid sequence: CSVDNNEQFF.

This clonotype was recorded at least ten times. J is TRBJ2-3 and V is TRBV12-3 or TRBV12-4, with 11 bases that match TRBD2. Unmatched junction bases numbered 10, after V lost 6 bases and J lost 5 bases. The CDR3 contains 16 residues. The CDR3 region has the DNA TGTGCCAGCAGCTTTAGTAGCGGGAGGGCCGGAGATACGCAGTATTTT. It is translated as CASSFSSGRAGDTQYF.

This clonotype was seen a few times. Possible read error: a much larger clone is one base away. In nucleotides, the CDR3 is TGTGCCAGCAGTTCTAGCACCTACAGTGAGCAGTTCTTC. Translated, it gives CASSSSTYSEQFF. This chain connects TRBV6-5 to TRBJ2-1, with a possible D match to TRBD2 (5 bases). Germline CDR1 MNHEY, CDR2 SVGAGI. CDR3 length: 13 amino acids.

This clonotype showed up many times. The genes are TRBV4-2 and TRBJ2-7; 7 bases are a match to TRBD1. CDR3 length: 14 amino acids. The V gene's germline CDR1 is LGHNA and CDR2 YNFKEQ. Unmatched junction bases numbered 1, after V lost 0 bases and J lost 2 bases. The CDR3 DNA sequence: TGTGCCAGCAGCCAAGAGGGACAGACCTACGAGCAGTACTTC. It codes for CASSQEGQTYEQYF.

This clonotype has a count of ten or more. The chain recombines TRBV20-1 with TRBJ2-1, with 8 bases that match TRBD1. In germline, CDR1 is DFQATT, CDR2 SNEGSKA (reference sequence). V lost 8 bases, J lost 2 bases, and 8 bases stayed unmatched. The CDR3 loop spans 14 amino acids. The CDR3 reads CSSWGTGPYNEQFF. Here the CDR3 DNA reads TGCAGTTCCTGGGGGACAGGTCCCTACAATGAGCAGTTCTTC.

This clonotype was picked up a small number of times. The CDR3 region is CAIRTSGASSFGNEQFF. In DNA form, the CDR3 reads TGTGCCATCAGGACTAGCGGGGCCTCTTCCTTCGGGAATGAGCAGTTCTTC. V and J are TRBV10-3 and TRBJ2-1; 11 positions match TRBD2. This CDR3 comprises 17 residues. Germline V CDR1 and CDR2: ENHRY, SYGVKD. V dropped 6 bases and J dropped 7; count of bases not matched to a gene: 14.

With regard to this clonotype: Being one base from a much bigger clone, this may be a read error. J is TRBJ1-6 and V is TRBV4-1; 8 bases line up with TRBD1. V was clipped by 8 bases and J by 10 bases; unmatched bases: 13. Germline-derived CDR1 and CDR2 are MGHRA and YSYEKL. The CDR3 sequence is 15 residues long. CDR3 in amino acids: CASGPSTGARSPLHF. CDR3 DNA sequence: TGCGCCAGCGGCCCATCGACAGGGGCACGGTCACCCCTCCACTTT.

This clonotype was seen at least ten times. The J gene is TRBJ1-1, the V gene TRBV9; D not resolved. Germline V gene data show CDR1 as SGDLS and CDR2 as YYNGEE. This CDR3 contains 13 residues. Trimming removed 0 bases from V and 6 bases from J, with 9 bases in between. CDR3 sequence (DNA): TGTGCCAGCAGCGTAGGGGCGGGCTCTGAAGCTTTCTTT. This codes for CASSVGAGSEAFF. The whole variable domain, remainder taken from reference TRBV9 and TRBJ1-1, is DSGVTQTPKHLITATGQRVTLRCSPRSGDLSVYWYQQSLDQGLQFLIQYYNGEERAKGNILERFSAQQFPDLHSELNLSSLELGDSALYFCASSVGAGSEAFFGQGTRLTVV.

CDR3 protein: CASSSFGPAVQETQYF. In DNA form, the CDR3 reads TGTGCCAGCAGCTCGTTCGGACCAGCGGTCCAAGAGACCCAGTACTTC. The chain recombines TRBV7-9 with TRBJ2-5, with a possible D match to TRBD2 (5 bases). Germline loops: CDR1 SEHNR, CDR2 FQNEAQ (reference sequence). V lost 4 bases, J lost 1 base, and 16 bases lay in between. The length of the CDR3 is 16 residues.

This clonotype showed up many times. The chain carries TRBV18 and TRBJ2-5; TRBD1 is a possible D gene (5 bases). This CDR3 comprises 13 residues. Per germline, CDR1 KGHSH and CDR2 LQKENI. Trimming shortened V by 6 bases and J by 2 bases, and 10 bases separated the two germline ends. CDR3 amino acids: CASSSQGQETQYF. CDR3 DNA: TGTGCCAGCTCTTCCCAGGGACAAGAGACCCAGTACTTC.

This clonotype was found many times. This chain joins TRBV28 and TRBJ2-1, with TRBD2 matching over 12 bases. CDR3 length: 16 amino acids. CDR1 is MDHEN and CDR2 is SYDVKM in the germline V gene. With V trimmed by 6 bases and J by 8 bases, 11 bases remained unmatched. CDR3 loop: CASSPPRTSGKDEQFF. CDR3 nucleotides: TGTGCCAGCAGCCCCCCGAGGACTAGCGGGAAGGATGAGCAGTTCTTC.

This clonotype appeared many times. The J gene is TRBJ1-5, the V gene TRBV28; 8 bases match TRBD1. CDR1 is MDHEN and CDR2 is SYDVKM in the germline V gene. Trimming at V came to 5 bases and at J to 4 bases, leaving 16 bases not matched to a gene. The CDR3 totals 18 residues. CDR3: CASSPLPSGTGSNQPQHF. The CDR3 region has the DNA TGTGCCAGCAGTCCGCTACCCTCCGGGACAGGCTCTAATCAGCCCCAGCATTTT.

This clonotype was detected ten times or more. CDR3 DNA: TGTGCCAGCAGCCAACGACTAGGGGTCAGCGCCTACGAGCAGTACTTC. The encoded protein is CASSQRLGVSAYEQYF. The V call is TRBV14, the J call TRBJ2-7; weak D call: TRBD2 (6 bases). Deletions cut 2 bases from V and 2 bases from J, with 16 bases between. The CDR3 extends over 16 amino acids. Germline CDR1 is SGHDN and CDR2 is FVKESK.

The rearrangement links TRBV20-1 to TRBJ2-2; 8 nucleotides line up with TRBD2. This CDR3 is 15 amino acids long. Trimming took 6 bases from V and 0 from J; bases not matched to a gene: 6. Per the germline V gene, CDR1 is DFQATT and CDR2 is SNEGSKA (reference sequence). CDR3 sequence: CSAVTSATNTGELFF. The CDR3 DNA reads TGCAGTGCCGTGACTAGCGCAACGAACACCGGGGAGCTGTTTTTT.

This clonotype was seen only a few times. The J gene is TRBJ2-7, the V gene TRBV4-1; D is ambiguous. The CDR3 sequence is 14 residues long. The V gene's germline CDR1 is MGHRA and CDR2 YSYEKL. Trimming removed 1 base from V and 4 bases from J, with 11 bases in between. CDR3 sequence: CASSQGYNQYEQYF. The CDR3, as DNA: TGCGCCAGCAGCCAAGGGTACAATCAATACGAGCAGTACTTC.

This clonotype was found many times. V and J are TRBV2 and TRBJ2-7; 7 positions match TRBD2. The CDR3 covers 18 residues. Germline-derived CDR1 and CDR2 are SNHLY and FYNNEI. Trimming took 7 bases from V and 0 from J; bases not matched to a gene: 18. CDR3 in DNA: TGTGCCAGCACCGGGGGTGTTAGGTCCGGGACTAACTCCTACGAGCAGTACTTC. Its translation is CASTGGVRSGTNSYEQYF.

This clonotype was recorded at least ten times. The chain employs TRBV2 and TRBJ1-1; 9 positions agree with TRBD1. Per the germline V gene, CDR1 is SNHLY and CDR2 is FYNNEI. This CDR3 region has 13 residues. V gave up 8 bases and J gave up 4 bases; unmatched junction bases: 5. This chain's CDR3 is CASAGTGITEAFF. The CDR3 DNA reads as TGTGCCAGCGCCGGGACAGGGATCACTGAAGCTTTCTTT.